The rows below give T cell receptor beta chains drawn from one sample of a study of blood T cell repertoires in COVID-19. Only in-frame clones appear in the TCRdb table, and some are missing; sequencing was by immunoSEQ multiplex PCR. Here the sample spans 250,000 to 400,000 clones, around 88% being singletons. The material sequenced was peripheral blood. Receptor source: a woman under 40 with COVID-19, enrolled during active disease. Both conserved end residues are part of each CDR3. A D gene is named only where the DNA matches it firmly. Size values are once, few and many counts, or a class for expanded clones, and some rows have none.

j_gene: TRBJ2-1; d_gene: .; abundance: .; v_gene: TRBV2; CDR3aa: CASSPLEQFF; CDR3nt: TGTGCCAGCAGTCCTTTGGAGCAGTTCTTC
j_gene: TRBJ2-3; d_gene: .; abundance: .; v_gene: TRBV5-1; CDR3aa: CASSSAQDTDTQYF; CDR3nt: TGCGCCAGCAGCTCGGCACAGGACACAGATACGCAGTATTTT
j_gene: TRBJ2-5; d_gene: .; abundance: few; v_gene: TRBV5-1; CDR3aa: CASSQQETQYF; CDR3nt: TGCGCCAGCTCACAGCAAGAGACCCAGTACTTC
j_gene: TRBJ1-1; d_gene: .; abundance: .; v_gene: TRBV30; CDR3aa: CAWSHGPQGAYEAFF; CDR3nt: TGTGCCTGGAGTCATGGCCCACAGGGTGCGTATGAAGCTTTCTTT
j_gene: TRBJ1-2; d_gene: .; abundance: .; v_gene: TRBV2; CDR3aa: CASSDPGQIINGYTF; CDR3nt: TGTGCCAGCAGTGACCCAGGACAGATTATTAATGGCTACACCTTC
j_gene: TRBJ1-5; d_gene: TRBD1; abundance: .; v_gene: TRBV19; CDR3aa: CASSIRQGGYSNQPQHF; CDR3nt: TGTGCCAGTAGTATCAGACAGGGGGGCTATAGCAATCAGCCCCAGCATTTT
j_gene: TRBJ1-3; d_gene: .; abundance: .; v_gene: TRBV5-6; CDR3aa: CASTLGRSHTIYF; CDR3nt: TGTGCCAGCACATTGGGCCGGTCTCACACCATATATTTT
j_gene: TRBJ1-1; d_gene: .; abundance: .; v_gene: TRBV11-2; CDR3aa: CASSAQGYTEAFF; CDR3nt: TGTGCCAGCAGCGCACAGGGCTACACTGAAGCTTTCTTT
j_gene: TRBJ2-2; d_gene: .; abundance: .; v_gene: TRBV2; CDR3aa: CASKWVTVQSGELFF; CDR3nt: TGTGCCAGCAAGTGGGTAACAGTTCAGTCCGGGGAGCTGTTTTTT
j_gene: TRBJ2-3; d_gene: TRBD1; abundance: .; v_gene: TRBV7-9; CDR3aa: CASSLGAGGRGDTQYF; CDR3nt: TGTGCCAGCAGCTTGGGAGCAGGGGGACGAGGAGATACGCAGTATTTT
j_gene: TRBJ2-2; d_gene: TRBD1; abundance: .; v_gene: TRBV3-1/TRBV3-2; CDR3aa: CASSPGTGWTGELFF; CDR3nt: TGTGCCAGCAGCCCCGGGACAGGGTGGACCGGGGAGCTGTTTTTT
j_gene: TRBJ2-5; d_gene: .; abundance: once; v_gene: TRBV18; CDR3aa: CASSPLPKQETQYF; CDR3nt: TGTGCCAGCTCACCACTTCCTAAACAAGAGACCCAGTACTTC
j_gene: TRBJ2-5; d_gene: TRBD2; abundance: .; v_gene: TRBV7-2; CDR3aa: CASSRVGAGGETQYF; CDR3nt: TGTGCCAGCAGCCGTGTAGGGGCGGGGGGAGAGACCCAGTACTTC
j_gene: TRBJ1-5; d_gene: .; abundance: .; v_gene: TRBV6-5; CDR3aa: CASRRQAYQPQHF; CDR3nt: TGTGCCAGCAGACGACAGGCCTATCAGCCCCAGCATTTT
j_gene: TRBJ1-5; d_gene: .; abundance: .; v_gene: TRBV19; CDR3aa: CASSNSGVGVQPQHF; CDR3nt: TGTGCCAGTAGCAATTCCGGGGTAGGAGTTCAGCCCCAGCATTTT
j_gene: TRBJ1-1; d_gene: .; abundance: .; v_gene: TRBV9; CDR3aa: CASSPQGILGNTEAFF; CDR3nt: TGTGCCAGCAGCCCCCAGGGCATTTTGGGGAACACTGAAGCTTTCTTT
j_gene: TRBJ1-1; d_gene: .; abundance: .; v_gene: TRBV4-3; CDR3aa: CASSFAQGGTEAFF; CDR3nt: TGCGCCAGCAGCTTTGCCCAGGGAGGGACTGAAGCTTTCTTT
j_gene: TRBJ2-1; d_gene: .; abundance: .; v_gene: TRBV20-1; CDR3aa: CSASASSSYNEQFF; CDR3nt: TGCAGTGCTAGTGCTAGCAGCTCCTACAATGAGCAGTTCTTC
j_gene: TRBJ2-3; d_gene: .; abundance: .; v_gene: TRBV30; CDR3aa: CAWSVRYTDTQYF; CDR3nt: TGTGCCTGGAGTGTACGGTACACAGATACGCAGTATTTT
j_gene: TRBJ1-2; d_gene: .; abundance: .; v_gene: TRBV4-2; CDR3aa: CASNLWARPNYGYTF; CDR3nt: TGTGCCAGCAACCTATGGGCGCGTCCCAATTATGGCTACACCTTC
j_gene: TRBJ1-4; d_gene: TRBD1; abundance: .; v_gene: TRBV7-9; CDR3aa: CASSQQQGLNEKLFF; CDR3nt: TGTGCCAGCAGCCAACAACAGGGGTTGAATGAAAAACTGTTTTTT
j_gene: TRBJ1-5; d_gene: .; abundance: .; v_gene: TRBV4-1; CDR3aa: CASSPHPGASNQPQHF; CDR3nt: TGCGCCAGCAGCCCCCACCCTGGGGCTAGCAATCAGCCCCAGCATTTT
j_gene: TRBJ1-2; d_gene: TRBD1; abundance: .; v_gene: TRBV15; CDR3aa: CATSRLTGQEDGYTF; CDR3nt: TGTGCCACCAGCAGACTAACCGGACAGGAGGATGGCTACACCTTC
j_gene: TRBJ1-2; d_gene: .; abundance: .; v_gene: TRBV6-5; CDR3aa: CASSEAGSWNYGYTF; CDR3nt: TGTGCCAGCTCCGAGGCGGGGTCATGGAACTATGGCTACACCTTC
j_gene: TRBJ2-1; d_gene: .; abundance: .; v_gene: TRBV7-3; CDR3aa: CASSLGPYNEQFF; CDR3nt: TGTGCCAGCAGCTTGGGGCCCTACAATGAGCAGTTCTTC
j_gene: TRBJ2-5; d_gene: TRBD2; abundance: .; v_gene: TRBV3-1/TRBV3-2; CDR3aa: CASSGHRTSGDRPQTQYF; CDR3nt: TGTGCCAGCAGCGGTCACCGGACTAGCGGGGATCGACCGCAGACCCAGTACTTC
j_gene: TRBJ2-3; d_gene: TRBD2; abundance: .; v_gene: TRBV9; CDR3aa: CASSLGLAGGLGTDTQYF; CDR3nt: TGTGCCAGCAGCCTCGGACTAGCGGGGGGCCTTGGCACAGATACGCAGTATTTT
j_gene: TRBJ2-3; d_gene: TRBD1; abundance: once; v_gene: TRBV7-9; CDR3aa: CASSPPGTGTDTQYF; CDR3nt: TGTGCCAGCAGCCCCCCCGGGACAGGGACAGATACGCAGTATTTT
j_gene: TRBJ1-2; d_gene: .; abundance: .; v_gene: TRBV28; CDR3aa: CASSLVTGYGYTF; CDR3nt: TGTGCCAGCAGTTTAGTTACAGGCTATGGCTACACCTTC
j_gene: TRBJ2-6; d_gene: .; abundance: .; v_gene: TRBV27; CDR3aa: CASRGWSGANVLTF; CDR3nt: TGTGCCAGCAGGGGCTGGTCAGGGGCCAACGTCCTGACTTTC
j_gene: TRBJ1-2; d_gene: .; abundance: once; v_gene: TRBV4-1; CDR3aa: CASSPAGSYGYTF; CDR3nt: TGCGCCAGCAGCCCGGCAGGGTCCTATGGCTACACCTTC
j_gene: TRBJ1-2; d_gene: TRBD1; abundance: once; v_gene: TRBV6-2/TRBV6-3; CDR3aa: CASSYLGQGSGGYTF; CDR3nt: TGTGCCAGCAGTTACTTGGGACAGGGGTCAGGCGGCTACACCTTC
j_gene: TRBJ2-1; d_gene: .; abundance: .; v_gene: TRBV6-1; CDR3aa: CASSEPFGGVDEQFF; CDR3nt: TGTGCCAGCAGTGAACCATTTGGGGGCGTCGATGAGCAGTTCTTC
j_gene: TRBJ2-5; d_gene: .; abundance: .; v_gene: TRBV4-2; CDR3aa: CASSQGIVGWGGRETQYF; CDR3nt: TGTGCCAGCAGCCAAGGAATAGTGGGGTGGGGGGGCCGAGAGACCCAGTACTTC
j_gene: TRBJ2-3; d_gene: .; abundance: .; v_gene: TRBV9; CDR3aa: CASSALVGEDTQYF; CDR3nt: TGTGCCAGCAGCGCTCTAGTCGGTGAGGATACGCAGTATTTT
j_gene: TRBJ1-2; d_gene: TRBD1; abundance: .; v_gene: TRBV7-9; CDR3aa: CASSSGGGQGYGYTF; CDR3nt: TGTGCCAGCAGCTCTGGGGGAGGACAGGGTTATGGCTACACCTTC
j_gene: TRBJ1-1; d_gene: .; abundance: .; v_gene: TRBV24-1; CDR3aa: CATSGEGKAFF; CDR3nt: TGTGCCACCAGTGGGGAGGGTAAAGCTTTCTTT
j_gene: TRBJ1-5; d_gene: .; abundance: .; v_gene: TRBV6-5; CDR3aa: CASNTGGIGHF; CDR3nt: TGTGCCAGCAATACGGGGGGCATAGGGCATTTT
j_gene: TRBJ1-2; d_gene: .; abundance: once; v_gene: TRBV27; CDR3aa: CASSLAGADGYTF; CDR3nt: TGTGCCAGCAGTTTGGCGGGGGCGGATGGCTACACCTTC
j_gene: TRBJ2-5; d_gene: TRBD1; abundance: .; v_gene: TRBV2; CDR3aa: CASSESRGLGETQYF; CDR3nt: TGTGCCAGCAGTGAAAGCAGGGGGCTGGGAGAGACCCAGTACTTC
j_gene: TRBJ1-2; d_gene: .; abundance: .; v_gene: TRBV28; CDR3aa: CASSNSYGYTF; CDR3nt: TGTGCCAGCAGTAACAGCTATGGCTACACCTTC
j_gene: TRBJ1-3; d_gene: .; abundance: .; v_gene: TRBV27; CDR3aa: CASSLYASSGNTIYF; CDR3nt: TGTGCCAGCAGTTTATACGCCAGCTCTGGAAACACCATATATTTT
j_gene: TRBJ2-1; d_gene: TRBD2; abundance: .; v_gene: TRBV5-4; CDR3aa: CASSWGGSPSDEQFF; CDR3nt: TGTGCCAGCAGCTGGGGGGGGTCTCCCAGCGATGAGCAGTTCTTC
j_gene: TRBJ1-1; d_gene: TRBD1; abundance: .; v_gene: TRBV5-1; CDR3aa: CASTLDRGGWTEAFF; CDR3nt: TGCGCCAGCACACTGGACAGGGGTGGATGGACTGAAGCTTTCTTT
j_gene: TRBJ1-2; d_gene: .; abundance: .; v_gene: TRBV4-3; CDR3aa: CASSQDATQRSYGYTF; CDR3nt: TGCGCCAGCAGCCAAGATGCGACCCAACGGAGCTATGGCTACACCTTC
j_gene: TRBJ1-5; d_gene: TRBD1; abundance: .; v_gene: TRBV28; CDR3aa: CASLGQGGQPQHF; CDR3nt: TGTGCCAGCCTGGGACAGGGTGGCCAGCCCCAGCATTTT
j_gene: TRBJ2-2; d_gene: .; abundance: .; v_gene: TRBV4-3; CDR3aa: CASSRGSGELFF; CDR3nt: TGCGCCAGCAGCCGCGGGTCCGGGGAGCTGTTTTTT
j_gene: TRBJ2-1; d_gene: .; abundance: .; v_gene: TRBV28; CDR3aa: CASSKAEHSSHEQFF; CDR3nt: TGTGCCAGCTCAAAAGCGGAGCATTCGAGCCATGAGCAGTTCTTC
j_gene: TRBJ2-3; d_gene: .; abundance: .; v_gene: TRBV6-1; CDR3aa: CASSERSTDTQYF; CDR3nt: TGTGCCAGCAGTGAGAGGAGCACAGATACGCAGTATTTT
j_gene: TRBJ1-5; d_gene: TRBD1; abundance: .; v_gene: TRBV9; CDR3aa: CASSAGTGMFSQPQHF; CDR3nt: TGTGCCAGCAGCGCGGGGACAGGGATGTTTAGTCAGCCCCAGCATTTT